This T cell receptor beta chain was recovered during a study of blood T cell repertoires in COVID-19 (dated by TCRdb to 2019 to 2021). Background on the whole study: Samples covering the acute and convalescent phases of COVID-19 were provided by collaborators in the United States, Italy and Spain. The material from the prospective study consisted of cDNA or gDNA derived from T cells, B-cell-depleted T cells, or PBMCs. Subjects who had been exposed to COVID-19, were actively infected with it, or had recovered from it provided the deeply sampled blood TCRbeta repertoires that made up the dataset. The repertoires were released in a freely available public database meant as a resource for research on the immune response to SARS-CoV-2. Samples came from the ongoing ImmuneRACE study (first 160 participants) plus 1,254 subjects from 6 global collaborators. A de-identified subject ID, COVID-19 status, age in years and sex were almost always included in the sample metadata. Where available, HLA class I and class II types were obtained from metadata supplied by the sample provider rather than from assay-based typing.

Spanning cysteine to phenylalanine, the CDR3 consists of 15 amino acids. CDR3 DNA only is kept here, 45 bases in frame from base 1. The germline V and J ends show losses of 4 bases and 5 bases respectively, and no gene match explains 8 bases of the junction. According to the germline V gene, CDR1 reads SGHVS and CDR2 reads FNYEAQ. Whole blood was collected in K2EDTA tubes by collaborating institutions according to the institutions' own protocols. Collaborator samples were shipped for TCRbeta analysis as frozen whole blood, isolated PBMCs, or DNA extracted from either sample type. For this clone: Its binding antigen is unknown. One base away there is no much larger clone; base qualities are not given.

TCRbeta CDR3 regions were amplified from genomic DNA by means of the immunoSEQ Assay, a bias-controlled multiplex PCR. The authors' pipeline ran thus. The number of nucleated cells in each sample was estimated from the amplification of reference gene primers within the assay. To quantify the absolute abundance of each unique TCRbeta CDR3 rearrangement, sequence reads were collapsed and filtered. For each sample, productive Simpson clonality was calculated by taking the square root of Simpson's diversity index across productive rearrangements. In TCRdb, the immuneACCESS table is reduced to in-frame sequences with V and J assigned. These tables do not hold every clone; where another copy was compared, an unresolved V gene accounts for under half, and the others remain unexplained. Clone size and the V and J calls come from that table; the DNA yielded D and trimming. The sample table holds hundreds of thousands of clones, of which about nine tenths were seen once. Almost 1.5% of the sample is held by the ten biggest clonotypes.

Summary of the overall study and its limitations: How much clinical and demographic metadata was included differed by source and by participant, and the metadata was provided uncurated.

The source is a woman between 25 and 40 years old with active or convalescent COVID-19. The specimen was peripheral blood. The chain is encoded by TRBV7-6 joined to TRBJ2-1; 7 middle bases align to TRBD2. The CDR3 sequence is CASSSLAEMNNEQFF. The bases read TGTGCCAGCAGCTCCCTAGCGGAGATGAACAATGAGCAGTTCTTC.